The present entry profiles one TCR beta chain with its context. Its target is unknown. Primers: 60 Vbeta forward and 13 Jbeta reverse. The repertoire was sequenced with immunoSEQ multiplex PCR; TCRdb's copy has only in-frame clones and lacks some. The data show around 97,000 clones, with more than 75% seen just once and 9% to 12% held by the top ten. The sample comes from a study of cytomegalovirus exposure and HLA in healthy donors. Study outcomes and limitations: An analysis that was carried out later associated 15,000 to 20,000 TCR beta sequences with HLA alleles at 0.05 false discovery rate. Researchers reported in a later analysis that a missense DCLRE1C variant was tied to TCR beta V- and J-gene trimming. Analyses of presence and absence presupposed an approximately uniform sequencing depth across donors. Cytomegalovirus status, reportedly, was diagnosed with high specificity and sensitivity by the classifier.

V was clipped by 5 bases and J by 4 bases; unmatched bases: 7. The germline V gene has CDR1 LNHDA and CDR2 SQIVND (reference sequence). The CDR3 covers 14 residues. The specimen was PBMCs. This chain connects TRBV19 to TRBJ2-7; 8 nucleotides match TRBD1. The sequence was obtained from a woman aged 18-35 years in good health and CMV-seropositive. CDR3 in amino acids: CASSFQGAGYEQYF. The CDR3 coding sequence is TGTGCCAGTAGTTTCCAGGGGGCGGGTTACGAGCAGTACTTC.